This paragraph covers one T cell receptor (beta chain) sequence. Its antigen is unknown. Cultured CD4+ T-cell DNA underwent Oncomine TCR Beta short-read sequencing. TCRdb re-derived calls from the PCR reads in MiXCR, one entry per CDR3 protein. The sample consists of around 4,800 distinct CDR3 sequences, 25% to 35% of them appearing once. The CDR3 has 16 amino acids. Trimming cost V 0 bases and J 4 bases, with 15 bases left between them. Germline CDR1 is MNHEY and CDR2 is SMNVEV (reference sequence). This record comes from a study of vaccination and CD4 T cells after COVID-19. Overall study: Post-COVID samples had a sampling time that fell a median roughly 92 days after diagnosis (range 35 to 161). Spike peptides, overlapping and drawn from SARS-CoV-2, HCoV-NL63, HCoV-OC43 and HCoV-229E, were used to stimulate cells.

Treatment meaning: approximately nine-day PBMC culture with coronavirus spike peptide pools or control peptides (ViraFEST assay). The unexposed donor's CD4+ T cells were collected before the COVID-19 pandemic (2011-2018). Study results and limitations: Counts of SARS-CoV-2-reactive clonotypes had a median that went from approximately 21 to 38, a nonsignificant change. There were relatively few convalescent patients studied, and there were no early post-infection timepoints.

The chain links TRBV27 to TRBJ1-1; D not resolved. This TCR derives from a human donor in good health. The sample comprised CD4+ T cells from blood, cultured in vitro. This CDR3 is CASSLSGLVGSTEAFF. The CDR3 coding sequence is TGTGCCAGCAGTTTATCCGGACTAGTGGGGAGCACTGAAGCTTTCTTT.